This T cell receptor (beta chain) was recovered during a study of glioma-infiltrating T cells after dendritic cell vaccination. Across the whole study: Patients had newly diagnosed or recurrent glioblastoma and received dendritic cell vaccines. General study results and limits: Only a small number of patients had complete blood and tumor samples.

Amplification used 60 V beta primers and 13 J beta primers. Profiled with immunoSEQ multiplex PCR; TCRdb holds only in-frame clones, not every one. The data show 65,000 to 80,000 clones, 81% seen once. This CDR3 region has 17 residues. Germline values: CDR1 KGHSH, CDR2 LQKENI. V lost 5 bases, J lost 1 base, and 10 bases stayed unmatched. In the case of this clone: Its antigen is undetermined.

The clonotype was recovered from a human donor with glioblastoma. This material consisted of blood, taken before dendritic cell vaccination. This rearrangement joins TRBV18 to TRBJ2-7; TRBD2 agrees at 11 bases. CDR3 residues: CASSLSGTSGSSYEQYF. Written as DNA, the CDR3 is TGTGCCAGCTCATTATCCGGGACTAGCGGATCTTCCTACGAGCAGTACTTC.